Below are 21 T cell receptor beta chains sequenced from a single sample in a study of blood T cell repertoires in COVID-19. Clones were read by immunoSEQ multiplex PCR, and TCRdb kept only the in-frame ones, dropping some. The sample contains about 69,000 clones, 65% to 90% of which appear only once. Sequencing used peripheral blood. These receptors all stem from a man older than 75 with acute or convalescent COVID-19.

This clone was found a few times. The V gene is TRBV14, the J gene TRBJ1-6; TRBD1 matches 8 bases. The CDR3 is made up of 15 amino acids. Germline assignment: CDR1 SGHDN and CDR2 FVKESK. V shed 4 bases and J 7 bases; nucleotides not matched to a gene: 6. In DNA, the CDR3 is TGTGCCAGCAGCCGCGGACAGGGTAGCAATTCACCCCTCCACTTT. Amino acid sequence: CASSRGQGSNSPLHF.

The rearrangement joins TRBV10-1 to TRBJ2-7; possibly TRBD2 for D (7 bases). V was pared by 8 bases and J by 3 bases, with 14 bases between. The CDR3 runs 13 residues. CDR1 and CDR2 from the germline V gene are WNHNN and SYGVQD (reference sequence). CDR3: CASGPGGSYEQYF. The DNA of the CDR3 is TGCGCCAGCGGGCCGGGGGGCAGCTACGAGCAGTACTTC.

J is TRBJ2-5 and V is TRBV5-8; 11 bases fit TRBD2. Germline lookup yields CDR1 SGHTS and CDR2 YDEGEE. V shed 2 bases, J shed 5 bases, and the junction held 11 bases outside the gene matches. This CDR3 region has 17 residues. In DNA form, the CDR3 reads TGTGCCAGCAGCTTTAAGAGTAGCGGGAGGGCCGGTGAGACCCAGTACTTC. It encodes CASSFKSSGRAGETQYF.

The gene calls are TRBV19 and TRBJ2-1; a possible D gene is TRBD1 (5 bases). This CDR3 is built from 12 residues. Germline CDR1 LNHDA, CDR2 SQIVND (reference sequence). V gave up 4 bases and J gave up 7 bases, with 8 bases separating them. The CDR3 DNA reads TGTGCCAGTAGTACCTCAGGGAATGAGCAGTTCTTC. Its protein is CASSTSGNEQFF.

The rearrangement uses TRBV6-5 and TRBJ1-2, with TRBD1 matching 9 bases. Germline loops: CDR1 MNHEY, CDR2 SVGAGI. CDR3 length: 15 amino acids. J lost 8 bases, V lost 6 bases, and 13 bases had no gene match. CDR3 sequence (DNA): TGTGCCAGCAGCTCGGCCTGGACAGGGGAGCGCGGCTACACCTTC. The encoded protein is CASSSAWTGERGYTF.

The rearrangement uses TRBV6-5 and TRBJ2-1; TRBD2 might be the D (5 bases). Between the trimmed V and J ends, which lost 0 bases and 6 bases, there was a span of 12 bases. The germline V gene has CDR1 MNHEY and CDR2 SVGAGI. This CDR3 has 15 residues. The CDR3 DNA reads as TGTGCCAGCAGTTACTCGATAAGCGGAGTCAATGAGCAGTTCTTC. Translation: CASSYSISGVNEQFF.

The gene calls are TRBV5-1 and TRBJ2-3, with 14 bases aligning to TRBD2. The CDR3 runs to 19 residues. Germline V CDR1 and CDR2: SGHRS, YFSETQ. V dropped 6 bases and J dropped 7; count of bases not matched to a gene: 19. CDR3 protein: CASTFLVPGLAGVENTQYF. DNA of the CDR3: TGCGCCAGCACCTTTTTAGTCCCGGGACTAGCGGGAGTAGAGAATACGCAGTATTTT.

The chain links TRBV2 to TRBJ2-3; 13 bases are shared with TRBD2. Per the germline V gene, CDR1 is SNHLY and CDR2 is FYNNEI. J gave up 0 bases and V 6 bases, and 6 bases lay outside the gene matches. The CDR3 length is 17 residues. Here the CDR3 reads CASRGTSGASSTDTQYF. CDR3 coding DNA: TGTGCCAGCAGGGGGACTAGCGGGGCTAGTAGCACAGATACGCAGTATTTT.

About this clone itself: This specimen includes other DNA sequences encoding the same CDR3. The chain has TRBV3-1 (or the pseudogene TRBV3-2) and TRBJ1-5; D is undetermined. Trimming pared 4 bases from V and 2 bases from J, leaving 9 bases between. The germline CDR1 and CDR2 sequences are LGHDT and YNNKEL (reference sequence). The CDR3 contains 14 residues. CDR3 sequence: CASSRTGGNQPQHF. Here the CDR3 DNA reads TGTGCCAGCAGCCGCACGGGTGGCAATCAGCCCCAGCATTTT.

This chain joins TRBV4-3 and TRBJ1-6; D is perhaps TRBD1 (6 bases). CDR1 is LGHNA, CDR2 YSLEER, per germline. This CDR3 region has 16 residues. Trimming pared 0 bases from V and 5 bases from J, leaving 11 bases between. CDR3 coding DNA: TGCGCCAGCAGCCAAGAGCCCAGGGGTCATAATTCACCCCTCCACTTT. Residues: CASSQEPRGHNSPLHF.

J is TRBJ1-1 and V is TRBV2, with D tentatively TRBD1 (6 bases). V was cut by 4 bases and J by 5 bases, with 11 bases left in between. Per the germline V gene, CDR1 is SNHLY and CDR2 is FYNNEI. The CDR3 has 13 residues. CDR3 loop: CASSVRGITEAFF. CDR3 sequence (DNA): TGTGCCAGCAGTGTCAGGGGTATAACTGAAGCTTTCTTT.

The chain combines TRBV28 with TRBJ1-5; D is uncertain. Germline CDR1 reads MDHEN; CDR2 reads SYDVKM. This CDR3 contains 12 residues. V gave up 8 bases and J gave up 0 bases, with 5 bases separating them. This CDR3 reads CASVSSNQPQHF. In DNA, the CDR3 is TGTGCCAGCGTGAGTAGCAATCAGCCCCAGCATTTT. Together with reference TRBV28 and TRBJ1-5, the CDR3 gives the full variable domain: DVKVTQSSRYLVKRTGEKVFLECVQDMDHENMFWYRQDPGLGLRLIYFSYDVKMKEKGDIPEGYSVSREKKERFSLILESASTNQTSMYLCASVSSNQPQHFGDGTRLSIL.

The J gene is TRBJ1-3, the V gene TRBV7-8; D perhaps matches TRBD1 (6 bases). The V end was cut by 6 bases, the J end by 4 bases, with 16 bases between. The CDR3 is 15 amino acids. Germline lookup yields CDR1 SGHVS and CDR2 FQNEAQ. The CDR3 protein is CASRGNTGLGNTIYF. The CDR3 DNA reads TGTGCCAGCAGAGGGAACACAGGGCTGGGAAACACCATATATTTT.

The chain is built from TRBV30 and TRBJ1-5, with 9 bases matching TRBD1. Germline V gives CDR1 GTSNPN, CDR2 SVGIG (reference sequence). V lost 3 bases, J lost 9 bases, and 6 bases stayed unmatched. The CDR3 loop spans 13 amino acids. For the CDR3, the DNA is TGTGCCTGGAGGGGACAGGGAGGGACGCCCCAGCATTTT. Amino acids: CAWRGQGGTPQHF.

The table lists this clone with a count of one. The chain uses TRBV5-5 and TRBJ2-2; 8 bases are shared with TRBD1. The junction had 4 bases not matched to a gene; V was cut back by 5 bases and J by 4 bases. Germline V CDR1 and CDR2: SGHKS, YYEKEE (reference sequence). CDR3 length: 14 residues. This chain's CDR3 is CASRGQAGTGELFF. In DNA form, the CDR3 reads TGTGCCAGCAGGGGACAGGCCGGCACCGGGGAGCTGTTTTTT. Using reference TRBV5-5 and TRBJ2-2 for the parts outside the CDR3, the full variable domain is DAGVTQSPTHLIKTRGQQVTLRCSPISGHKSVSWYQQVLGQGPQFIFQYYEKEERGRGNFPDRFSARQFPNYSSELNVNALLLGDSALYLCASRGQAGTGELFFGEGSRLTVL.

This clone showed up just once. The chain combines TRBV27 with TRBJ2-6; D is undetermined. Germline V gene lookup returns CDR1 MNHEY and CDR2 SMNVEV (reference sequence). CDR3 length: 12 residues. Trimming removed 8 bases from V and 2 bases from J, with 4 bases in between. CDR3 sequence (DNA): TGTGCCAGCGGCACTGGGGCCAACGTCCTGACTTTC. The encoded protein is CASGTGANVLTF.

CDR3: CASSLWGQWGYTF. In DNA, the CDR3 is TGTGCCAGCAGTTTATGGGGACAATGGGGCTACACCTTC. V gene TRBV12-3 or TRBV12-4 combines with J gene TRBJ1-2; D might be TRBD1 (6 bases). Trimming removed 2 bases from V and 8 bases from J, with 12 bases in between. The CDR3 length is 13 residues.

The chain is built from TRBV24-1 and TRBJ1-1, with a weak D call TRBD1 (5 bases). V lost 3 bases, J lost 7 bases, and 17 bases lay in between. Germline V gene sequence: CDR1 KGHDR, CDR2 SFDVKD. CDR3 size: 15 residues. The CDR3 protein is CATSDPGRGSGEAFF. The CDR3 nucleotides read TGTGCCACCAGTGATCCCGGGCGGGGGTCAGGTGAAGCTTTCTTT.

The rearrangement links TRBV5-1 to TRBJ2-7, with 11 bases identical to TRBD2. The CDR3 sequence is 16 residues long. V gave up 0 bases and J gave up 2 bases; unmatched junction bases: 4. Per the germline V gene, CDR1 is SGHRS and CDR2 is YFSETQ. CDR3 sequence (DNA): TGCGCCAGCAGCTTGGTGGGACTAGCGGAGGCCTACGAGCAGTACTTC. Translated, it gives CASSLVGLAEAYEQYF. Variable domain in full (rest from reference TRBV5-1 and TRBJ2-7): KAGVTQTPRYLIKTRGQQVTLSCSPISGHRSVSWYQQTPGQGLQFLFEYFSETQRNKGNFPGRFSGRQFSNSRSEMNVSTLELGDSALYLCASSLVGLAEAYEQYFGPGTRLTVT.

The chain combines TRBV24-1 with TRBJ2-6, with D tentatively TRBD1 (6 bases). Trimming pared 5 bases from V and 0 bases from J, leaving 13 bases between. The length of the CDR3 is 17 residues. Germline V lookup: CDR1 KGHDR, CDR2 SFDVKD. DNA of the CDR3: TGTGCCACCAGTGCCGGACAGTATAGCTCTGGGGCCAACGTCCTGACTTTC. The encoded protein is CATSAGQYSSGANVLTF.

CDR3 in DNA: TGTGCCAGCAGCTCACTAGCGGGAGGGCCCGTGGGCAATGAGCAGTTCTTC. Translation gives CASSSLAGGPVGNEQFF. The chain carries TRBV9 and TRBJ2-1; 13 nucleotides align to TRBD2. Germline V CDR1 and CDR2: SGDLS, YYNGEE. The CDR3 extends over 17 amino acids. V lost 4 bases to trimming and J lost 6 bases; unmatched junction nucleotides: 10.